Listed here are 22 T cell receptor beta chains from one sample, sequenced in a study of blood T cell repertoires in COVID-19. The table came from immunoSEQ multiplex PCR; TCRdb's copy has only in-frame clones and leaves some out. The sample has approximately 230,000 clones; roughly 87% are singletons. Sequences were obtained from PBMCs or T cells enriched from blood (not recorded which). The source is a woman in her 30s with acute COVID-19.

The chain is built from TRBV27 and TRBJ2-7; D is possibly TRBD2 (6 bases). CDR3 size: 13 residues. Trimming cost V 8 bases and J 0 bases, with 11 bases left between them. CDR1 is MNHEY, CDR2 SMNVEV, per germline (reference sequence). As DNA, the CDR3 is TGTGCCAGCGGCGGGGCGAGCTCCTACGAGCAGTACTTC. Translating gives CASGGASSYEQYF.

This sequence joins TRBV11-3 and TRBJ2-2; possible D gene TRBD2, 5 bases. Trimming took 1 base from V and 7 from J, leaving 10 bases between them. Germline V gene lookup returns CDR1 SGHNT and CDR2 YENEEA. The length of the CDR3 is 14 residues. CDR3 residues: CASSLVGESGELFF. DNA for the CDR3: TGTGCCAGCAGCTTAGTCGGGGAAAGCGGGGAGCTGTTTTTT. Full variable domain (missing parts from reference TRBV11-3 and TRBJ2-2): EAGVVQSPRYKIIEKKQPVAFWCNPISGHNTLYWYLQNLGQGPELLIRYENEEAVDDSQLPKDRFSAERLKGVDSTLKIQPAELGDSAVYLCASSLVGESGELFFGEGSRLTVL.

The CDR3 DNA sequence: TGCGCCAGCAGCCTAGGAACGACTAGGAACCAAGAGACCCAGTACTTC. It translates to CASSLGTTRNQETQYF. The chain is built from TRBV5-1 and TRBJ2-5; tentative D call: TRBD2 (6 bases). The V gene's germline CDR1 is SGHRS and CDR2 YFSETQ. Trimming stripped 4 bases from V and 0 bases from J, with 16 bases between. The CDR3 spans 16 residues.

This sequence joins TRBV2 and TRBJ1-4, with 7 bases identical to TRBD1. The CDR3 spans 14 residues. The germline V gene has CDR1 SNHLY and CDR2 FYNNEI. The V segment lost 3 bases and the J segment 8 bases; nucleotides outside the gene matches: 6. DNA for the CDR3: TGTGCCAGCAGTGACGGGACAGCGCGGGAAAAACTGTTTTTT. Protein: CASSDGTAREKLFF.

The CDR3 here is CASSPGEGGYTF. CDR3 in DNA: TGTGCCAGCTCACCAGGCGAGGGCGGCTACACCTTC. This chain links TRBV18 with TRBJ1-2; no firm D call. The germline V and J ends were trimmed by 2 bases and 8 bases, with 9 bases remaining between them. The germline CDR1 and CDR2 sequences are KGHSH and LQKENI. This CDR3 is 12 amino acids long. The variable domain in full, completed from reference TRBV18 and TRBJ1-2, reads NAGVMQNPRHLVRRRGQEARLRCSPMKGHSHVYWYRQLPEEGLKFMVYLQKENIIDESGMPKERFSAEFPKEGPSILRIQQVVRGDSAAYFCASSPGEGGYTFGSGTRLTVV.

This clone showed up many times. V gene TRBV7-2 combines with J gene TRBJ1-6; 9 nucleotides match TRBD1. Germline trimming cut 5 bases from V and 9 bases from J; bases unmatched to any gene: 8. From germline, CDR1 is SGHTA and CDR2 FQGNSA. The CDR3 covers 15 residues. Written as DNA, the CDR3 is TGTGCCAGCAGCGCCAAACAGGGGGCCAGTTCACCCCTCCACTTT. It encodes CASSAKQGASSPLHF.

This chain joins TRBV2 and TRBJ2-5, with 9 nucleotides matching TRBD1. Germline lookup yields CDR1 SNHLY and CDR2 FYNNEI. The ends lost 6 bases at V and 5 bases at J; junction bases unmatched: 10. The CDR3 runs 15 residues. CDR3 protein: CASSSPGQGYETQYF. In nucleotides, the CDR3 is TGTGCCAGCAGCTCCCCGGGACAGGGTTACGAGACCCAGTACTTC.

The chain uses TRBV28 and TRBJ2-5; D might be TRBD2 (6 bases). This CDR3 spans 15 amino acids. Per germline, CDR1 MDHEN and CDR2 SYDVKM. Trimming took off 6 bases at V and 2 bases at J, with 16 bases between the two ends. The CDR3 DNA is TGTGCCAGCAGCAGACATGGGACTGCGCAAGAGACCCAGTACTTC. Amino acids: CASSRHGTAQETQYF.

CDR3 sequence (DNA): TGCGCCAGCAGCCGGGATGGGACAGGGACTGAAAAACTGTTTTTT. Protein product: CASSRDGTGTEKLFF. The chain employs TRBV5-1 and TRBJ1-4, with 9 bases matching TRBD1. CDR1 SGHRS and CDR2 YFSETQ come from the germline V gene. The CDR3 has 15 amino acids. V lost 4 bases and J lost 7; bases outside the gene matches: 8. Full variable domain (outside the CDR3, taken from reference TRBV5-1 and TRBJ1-4): KAGVTQTPRYLIKTRGQQVTLSCSPISGHRSVSWYQQTPGQGLQFLFEYFSETQRNKGNFPGRFSGRQFSNSRSEMNVSTLELGDSALYLCASSRDGTGTEKLFFGSGTQLSVL.

The CDR3 protein is CASSQVGGAGYGYTF. Here the CDR3 DNA reads TGTGCCAGCAGCCAAGTAGGGGGCGCAGGCTATGGCTACACCTTC. The chain employs TRBV3-1 (or the pseudogene TRBV3-2) and TRBJ1-2; the match to TRBD1 covers 7 bases. V was pared by 1 base and J by 4 bases, with 6 bases of the junction left unmatched. The CDR3 has 15 amino acids. Germline V lookup: CDR1 LGHDT, CDR2 YNNKEL (reference sequence).

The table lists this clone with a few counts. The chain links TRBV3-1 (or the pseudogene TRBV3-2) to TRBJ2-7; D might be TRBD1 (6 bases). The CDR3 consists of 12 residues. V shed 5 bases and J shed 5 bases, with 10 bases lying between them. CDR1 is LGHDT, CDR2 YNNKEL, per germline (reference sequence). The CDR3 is CASSGRGNEQYF. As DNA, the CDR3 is TGTGCCAGCAGCGGCAGGGGCAACGAGCAGTACTTC.

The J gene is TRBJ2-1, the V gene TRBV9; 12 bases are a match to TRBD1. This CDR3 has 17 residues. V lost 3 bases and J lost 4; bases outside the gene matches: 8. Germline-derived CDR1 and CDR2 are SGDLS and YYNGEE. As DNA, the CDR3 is TGTGCCAGCAGCGAGCGGGACAGGGGGCCGGGATACAATGAGCAGTTCTTC. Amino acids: CASSERDRGPGYNEQFF.

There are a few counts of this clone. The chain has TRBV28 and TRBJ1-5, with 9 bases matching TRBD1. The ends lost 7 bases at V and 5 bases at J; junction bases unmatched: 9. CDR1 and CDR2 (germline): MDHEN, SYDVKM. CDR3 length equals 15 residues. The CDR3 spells CASNPPDRGYQPQHF. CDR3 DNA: TGTGCCAGCAACCCCCCCGACAGGGGGTATCAGCCCCAGCATTTT.

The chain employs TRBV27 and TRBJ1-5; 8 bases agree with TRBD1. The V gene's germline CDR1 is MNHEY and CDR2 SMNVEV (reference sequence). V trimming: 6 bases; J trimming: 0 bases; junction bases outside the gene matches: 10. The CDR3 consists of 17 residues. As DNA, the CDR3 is TGTGCCAGCAGCCGAGGACAGGGAGCCGATAGCAATCAGCCCCAGCATTTT. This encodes CASSRGQGADSNQPQHF.

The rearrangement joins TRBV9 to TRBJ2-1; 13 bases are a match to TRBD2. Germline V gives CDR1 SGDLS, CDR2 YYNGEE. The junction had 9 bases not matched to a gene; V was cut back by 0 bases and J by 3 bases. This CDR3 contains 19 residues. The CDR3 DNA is TGTGCCAGCAGCGTAGGGACTAGCGGGAGTCTTAGGGGCTACAATGAGCAGTTCTTC. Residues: CASSVGTSGSLRGYNEQFF.

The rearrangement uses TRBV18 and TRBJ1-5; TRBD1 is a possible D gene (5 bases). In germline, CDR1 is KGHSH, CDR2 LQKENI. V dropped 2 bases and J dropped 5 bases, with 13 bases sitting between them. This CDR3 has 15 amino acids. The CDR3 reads CASSPAGREDQPQHF. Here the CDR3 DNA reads TGTGCCAGCTCACCAGCAGGGAGGGAGGATCAGCCCCAGCATTTT. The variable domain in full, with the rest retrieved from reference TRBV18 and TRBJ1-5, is NAGVMQNPRHLVRRRGQEARLRCSPMKGHSHVYWYRQLPEEGLKFMVYLQKENIIDESGMPKERFSAEFPKEGPSILRIQQVVRGDSAAYFCASSPAGREDQPQHFGDGTRLSIL.

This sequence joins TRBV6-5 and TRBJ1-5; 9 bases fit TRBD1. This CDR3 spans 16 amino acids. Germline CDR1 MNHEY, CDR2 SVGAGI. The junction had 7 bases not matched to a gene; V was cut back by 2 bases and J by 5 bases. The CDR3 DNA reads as TGTGCCAGCAGTTACGGGCGGACAGGGGCTCATCAGCCCCAGCATTTT. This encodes CASSYGRTGAHQPQHF.

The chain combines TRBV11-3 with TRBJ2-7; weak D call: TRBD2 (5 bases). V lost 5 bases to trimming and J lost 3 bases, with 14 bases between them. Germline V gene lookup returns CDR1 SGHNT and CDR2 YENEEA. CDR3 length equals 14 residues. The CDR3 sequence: CASSVTGRNYEQYF. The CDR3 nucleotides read TGTGCCAGCAGCGTAACGGGGAGAAACTACGAGCAGTACTTC.

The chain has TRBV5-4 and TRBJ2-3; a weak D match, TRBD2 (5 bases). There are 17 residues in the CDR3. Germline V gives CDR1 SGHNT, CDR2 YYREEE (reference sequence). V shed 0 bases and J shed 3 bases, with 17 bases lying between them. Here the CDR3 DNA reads TGTGCCAGCAGCTTGGCGCGCCGGAGACTATCGACAGATACGCAGTATTTT. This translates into CASSLARRRLSTDTQYF.

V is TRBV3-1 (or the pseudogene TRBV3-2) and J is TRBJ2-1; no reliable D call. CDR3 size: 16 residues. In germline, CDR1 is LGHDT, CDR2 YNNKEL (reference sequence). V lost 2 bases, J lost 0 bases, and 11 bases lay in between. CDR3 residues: CASSQPAPSSYNEQFF. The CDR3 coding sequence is TGTGCCAGCAGCCAACCAGCGCCTAGCTCCTACAATGAGCAGTTCTTC.

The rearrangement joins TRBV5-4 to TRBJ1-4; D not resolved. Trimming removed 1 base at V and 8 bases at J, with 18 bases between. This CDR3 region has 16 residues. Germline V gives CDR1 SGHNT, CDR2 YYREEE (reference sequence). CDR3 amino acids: CASSLTLGPGREKLFF. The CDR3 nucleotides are TGTGCCAGCAGCTTGACCCTTGGGCCAGGTCGGGAAAAACTGTTTTTT. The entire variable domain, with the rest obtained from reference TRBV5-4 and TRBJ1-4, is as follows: ETGVTQSPTHLIKTRGQQVTLRCSSQSGHNTVSWYQQALGQGPQFIFQYYREEENGRGNFPPRFSGLQFPNYSSELNVNALELDDSALYLCASSLTLGPGREKLFFGSGTQLSVL.

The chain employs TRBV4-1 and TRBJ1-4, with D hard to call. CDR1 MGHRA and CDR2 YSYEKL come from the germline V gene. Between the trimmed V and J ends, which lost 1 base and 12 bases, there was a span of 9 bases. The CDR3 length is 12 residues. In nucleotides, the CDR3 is TGCGCCAGCAGCCAAGGCATCGGGGAACTGTTTTTT. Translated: CASSQGIGELFF.